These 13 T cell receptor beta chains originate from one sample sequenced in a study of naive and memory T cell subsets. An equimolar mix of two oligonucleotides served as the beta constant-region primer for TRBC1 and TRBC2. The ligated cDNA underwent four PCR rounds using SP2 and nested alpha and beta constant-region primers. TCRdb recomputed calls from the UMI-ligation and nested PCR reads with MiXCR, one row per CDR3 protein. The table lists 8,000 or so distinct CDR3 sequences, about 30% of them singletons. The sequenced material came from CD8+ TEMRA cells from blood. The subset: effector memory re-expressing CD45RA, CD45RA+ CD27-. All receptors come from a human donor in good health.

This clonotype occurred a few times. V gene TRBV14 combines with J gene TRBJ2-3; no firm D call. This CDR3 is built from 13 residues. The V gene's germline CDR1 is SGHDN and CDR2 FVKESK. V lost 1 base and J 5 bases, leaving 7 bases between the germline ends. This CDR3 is CASSQVRLDTQYF. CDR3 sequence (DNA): TGTGCCAGCAGCCAAGTCCGCCTAGATACGCAGTATTTT.

The CDR3 protein is CSAPGQSSYNEQFF. CDR3 nucleotide sequence: TGCAGTGCCCCGGGACAGTCCTCCTACAATGAGCAGTTCTTC. The chain is built from TRBV20-1 and TRBJ2-1; the match to TRBD1 covers 7 bases. The CDR3 sequence is 14 residues long. The germline V gene encodes CDR1 DFQATT and CDR2 SNEGSKA (reference sequence). The V and J ends lost 6 bases and 0 bases, in that order; junction bases with no gene match: 5.

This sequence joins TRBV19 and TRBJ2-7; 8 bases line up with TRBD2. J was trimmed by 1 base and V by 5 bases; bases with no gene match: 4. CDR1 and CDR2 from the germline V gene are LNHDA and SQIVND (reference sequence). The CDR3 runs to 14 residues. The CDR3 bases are TGTGCCAGTAGTTGGACGGGAGGGTCCTACGAGCAGTACTTC. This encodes CASSWTGGSYEQYF.

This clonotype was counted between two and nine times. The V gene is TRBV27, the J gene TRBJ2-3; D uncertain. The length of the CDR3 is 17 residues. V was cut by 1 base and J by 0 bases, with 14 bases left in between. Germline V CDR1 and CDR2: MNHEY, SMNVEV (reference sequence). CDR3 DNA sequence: TGTGCCAGCAGTTTATGGTCGTTGCAACAAAGCACAGATACGCAGTATTTT. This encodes CASSLWSLQQSTDTQYF.

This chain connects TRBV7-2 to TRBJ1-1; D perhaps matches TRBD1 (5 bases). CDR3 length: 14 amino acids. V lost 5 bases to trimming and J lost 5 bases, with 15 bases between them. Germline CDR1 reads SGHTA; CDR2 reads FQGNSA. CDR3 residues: CASSLGGGGTEAFF. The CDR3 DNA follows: TGTGCCAGCAGCCTAGGTGGCGGGGGAACTGAAGCTTTCTTT.

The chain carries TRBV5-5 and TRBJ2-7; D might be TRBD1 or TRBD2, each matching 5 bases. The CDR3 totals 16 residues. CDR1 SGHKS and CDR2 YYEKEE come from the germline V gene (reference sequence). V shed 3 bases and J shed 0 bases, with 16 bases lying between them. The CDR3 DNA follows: TGTGCCAGCAGCTCCCCCGGGACGGCGAGCTCCTACGAGCAGTACTTC. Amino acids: CASSSPGTASSYEQYF.

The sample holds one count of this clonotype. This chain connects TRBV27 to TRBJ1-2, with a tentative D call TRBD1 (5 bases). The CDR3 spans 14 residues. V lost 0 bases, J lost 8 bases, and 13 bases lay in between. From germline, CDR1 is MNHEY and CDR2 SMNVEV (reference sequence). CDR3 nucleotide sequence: TGTGCCAGCAGTTTATCGGTCGGGGGGAGCGGCTACACCTTC. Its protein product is CASSLSVGGSGYTF.

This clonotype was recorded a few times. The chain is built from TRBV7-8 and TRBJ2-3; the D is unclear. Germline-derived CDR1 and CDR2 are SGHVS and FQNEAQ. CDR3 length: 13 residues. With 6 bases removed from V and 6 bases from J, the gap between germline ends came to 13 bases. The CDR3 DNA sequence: TGTGCCAGCAGTCTGCCGACCGCGGATACGCAGTATTTT. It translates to CASSLPTADTQYF. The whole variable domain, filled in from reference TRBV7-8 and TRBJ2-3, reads GAGVSQSPRYKVAKRGQDVALRCDPISGHVSLFWYQQALGQGPEFLTYFQNEAQLDKSGLPSDRFFAERPEGSVSTLKIQRTQQEDSAVYLCASSLPTADTQYFGPGTRLTVL.

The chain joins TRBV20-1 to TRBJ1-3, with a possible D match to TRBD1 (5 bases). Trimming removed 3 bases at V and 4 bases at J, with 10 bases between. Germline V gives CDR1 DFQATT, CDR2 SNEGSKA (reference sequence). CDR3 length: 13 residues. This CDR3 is CSARGRVGNTIYF. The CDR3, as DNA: TGCAGTGCTAGGGGCAGGGTAGGAAACACCATATATTTT.

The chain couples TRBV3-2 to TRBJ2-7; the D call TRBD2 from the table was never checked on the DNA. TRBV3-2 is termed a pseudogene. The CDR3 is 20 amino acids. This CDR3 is CASKTEGTSGGSPSTSEQYF. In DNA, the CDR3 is TGTGCCAGTAAGACAGAGGGGACTAGCGGGGGGAGTCCCTCTACCTCCGAGCAGTACTTC.

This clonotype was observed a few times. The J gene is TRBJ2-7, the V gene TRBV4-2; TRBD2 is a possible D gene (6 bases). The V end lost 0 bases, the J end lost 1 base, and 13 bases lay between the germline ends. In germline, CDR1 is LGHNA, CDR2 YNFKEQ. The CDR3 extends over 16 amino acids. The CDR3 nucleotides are TGTGCCAGCAGCCAAGAGCTAGCGATGAGTTCCTACGAGCAGTACTTC. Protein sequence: CASSQELAMSSYEQYF.

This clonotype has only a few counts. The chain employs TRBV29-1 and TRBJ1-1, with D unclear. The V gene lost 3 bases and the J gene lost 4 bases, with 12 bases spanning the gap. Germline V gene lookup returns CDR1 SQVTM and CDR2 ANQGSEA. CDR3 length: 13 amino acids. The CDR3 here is CSVEEGMGTEAFF. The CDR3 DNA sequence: TGCAGCGTTGAGGAGGGAATGGGCACTGAAGCTTTCTTT.

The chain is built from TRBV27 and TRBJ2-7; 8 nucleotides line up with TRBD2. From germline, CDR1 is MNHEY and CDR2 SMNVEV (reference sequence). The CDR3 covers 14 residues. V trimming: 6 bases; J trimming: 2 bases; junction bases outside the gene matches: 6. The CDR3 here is CASSGGAGTYEQYF. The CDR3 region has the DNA TGTGCCAGCAGCGGGGGGGCAGGGACCTACGAGCAGTACTTC.